These 24 T cell receptor beta chains came from one sample sequenced in a study of beta chain features in type 1 diabetes. The sequenced template was cDNA made from the entire isolated RNA. Assay used: immunoSEQ multiplex PCR; TCRdb lists only in-frame clones, some missing. The sample holds over 150,000 clones, about 8.5% seen once. Sequenced: central memory CD4+ T cells from blood. The receptors come from a man between 18 and 29 years old in good health.

This clone was observed a handful of times. The CDR3 DNA sequence: TGTGCCAGTAGTCTTGCGGCGGGAGGCTACACCTTC. It codes for CASSLAAGGYTF. The chain recombines TRBV19 with TRBJ1-2; D is unresolved. V gave up 5 bases and J gave up 8 bases, with 12 bases separating them. Germline CDR1 is LNHDA and CDR2 is SQIVND (reference sequence). The CDR3 is made up of 12 amino acids.

This clone was found many times. V usage is TRBV9 and J usage is TRBJ1-2; TRBD1 matches 8 bases. CDR1 is SGDLS, CDR2 YYNGEE, per germline. After removal of 4 bases from V and 8 bases from J, the junction contained 10 bases not matched to a gene. This CDR3 is built from 14 residues. The CDR3 DNA is TGTGCCAGCAGCTACCGACAGGGGCGGGACGGCTACACCTTC. Translation gives CASSYRQGRDGYTF.

The sample holds a few counts of this clone. The V and J genes are TRBV27 and TRBJ2-6; perhaps TRBD2 as D (5 bases). Germline V gene data show CDR1 as MNHEY and CDR2 as SMNVEV (reference sequence). Trimming removed 8 bases at V and 3 bases at J, with 11 bases between. CDR3 length: 14 amino acids. For the CDR3, the DNA is TGTGCCAGCGGCGGGCGGGTTGGGGCCAACGTCCTGACTTTC. It yields the protein CASGGRVGANVLTF.

The rearrangement uses TRBV9 and TRBJ2-2; 7 nucleotides match TRBD2. Germline values: CDR1 SGDLS, CDR2 YYNGEE. Germline trimming cut 6 bases from V and 2 bases from J; bases unmatched to any gene: 7. There are 15 residues in the CDR3. The CDR3: CASTLGGINTGELFF. CDR3 DNA sequence: TGTGCCAGCACCCTGGGGGGGATAAACACCGGGGAGCTGTTTTTT.

The chain couples TRBV6-5 to TRBJ2-1; TRBD2 agrees at 14 bases. There are 15 residues in the CDR3. Trimming took 6 bases from V and 6 from J; bases not matched to a gene: 4. CDR1 and CDR2 (germline): MNHEY, SVGAGI. CDR3 loop: CASRPGTSGSNEQFF. Here the CDR3 DNA reads TGTGCCAGCAGGCCCGGGACTAGCGGGAGCAATGAGCAGTTCTTC.

There are a few counts of this clone. The rearrangement joins TRBV11-3 to TRBJ2-7; possibly TRBD1 for D (7 bases). The V gene lost 5 bases and the J gene lost 5 bases, with 19 bases spanning the gap. CDR1 is SGHNT and CDR2 is YENEEA in the germline V gene. The CDR3 has 15 amino acids. The CDR3 reads CASSPPHGGGDEQYF. The CDR3 DNA sequence: TGTGCCAGCAGCCCCCCGCACGGAGGGGGCGACGAGCAGTACTTC.

This clone was seen a handful of times. The chain carries TRBV15 and TRBJ1-2; no definite D call. Trimming cost V 1 base and J 4 bases, with 13 bases left between them. The length of the CDR3 is 15 residues. The germline V gene encodes CDR1 LNHNV and CDR2 YYDKDF (reference sequence). CDR3 nucleotide sequence: TGTGCCACCAGCAGAGGGGGAGGAGGTGGCTATGGCTACACCTTC. This codes for CATSRGGGGGYGYTF.

This clone was detected only a few times. The gene calls are TRBV6-6 and TRBJ2-1, with 7 bases fitting TRBD2. Germline values: CDR1 MNHNY, CDR2 SVGAGI (reference sequence). The V gene end was trimmed by 2 bases and the J gene end by 4 bases; junction bases not matched to a gene: 5. The CDR3 is made up of 15 amino acids. The CDR3 reads CASSYVTGGYNEQFF. Written as DNA, the CDR3 is TGTGCCAGCAGTTACGTCACGGGAGGATACAATGAGCAGTTCTTC.

The rearrangement uses TRBV7-2 and TRBJ2-7; no clear D. This CDR3 contains 15 residues. Germline lookup yields CDR1 SGHTA and CDR2 FQGNSA. V lost 2 bases and J 1 base, leaving 12 bases between the germline ends. CDR3 DNA sequence: TGTGCCAGCAGCTTAAACCCCGCTAGATCCTACGAGCAGTACTTC. This gives the protein CASSLNPARSYEQYF.

Only a few counts were recorded for this clone. This chain joins TRBV10-3 and TRBJ2-5; TRBD2 agrees at 12 bases. The CDR3 length is 14 residues. The V gene's germline CDR1 is ENHRY and CDR2 SYGVKD. V trimming: 10 bases; J trimming: 2 bases; junction bases outside the gene matches: 5. CDR3 bases: TGTGCCACCGCTAGCGGGGGGGCACAAGAGACCCAGTACTTC. Protein product: CATASGGAQETQYF.

This sequence joins TRBV9 and TRBJ2-3; 13 bases are a match to TRBD2. Trimming cost V 4 bases and J 4 bases; bases outside gene matches: 12. The CDR3 sequence is 18 residues long. Germline V gives CDR1 SGDLS, CDR2 YYNGEE. CDR3 sequence reads: CASSSTSGRAWVPDTQYF. CDR3 nucleotide sequence: TGTGCCAGCAGCTCCACTAGCGGGAGGGCCTGGGTTCCAGATACGCAGTATTTT.

This clone has a handful of counts. The chain has TRBV27 and TRBJ2-7, with D possibly matching TRBD1 (5 bases). The CDR3 spans 16 residues. Trimming removed 3 bases from V and 7 bases from J, with 22 bases in between. Germline V gene lookup returns CDR1 MNHEY and CDR2 SMNVEV (reference sequence). This CDR3 is CASSFHLPSDKREQYF. Written as DNA, the CDR3 is TGTGCCAGCAGTTTCCATCTGCCCTCGGACAAGAGGGAGCAGTACTTC.

Concerning this clone: Germline is not matched at one junction end, which may reflect a read error. The identical CDR3 is also encoded by other nucleotide sequences in the sample. The V call is TRBV29-1, the J call TRBJ2-7; D may be TRBD1 (6 bases). The germline V gene has CDR1 SQVTM and CDR2 ANQGSEA. The CDR3 is made up of 14 amino acids. Here the CDR3 reads CSVVTGTSLHEQYF. The CDR3 region has the DNA TGCAGCGTTGTTACGGGGACAAGTTTGCACGAGCAATACTTC.

The J gene is TRBJ2-5, the V gene TRBV11-1; no definite D call. Trimming cost V 3 bases and J 3 bases, with 8 bases left between them. The CDR3 extends over 13 amino acids. From germline, CDR1 is SGHAT and CDR2 FQDESV (reference sequence). CDR3 sequence reads: CASSFGRKETQYF. As DNA, the CDR3 is TGTGCCAGCAGCTTCGGCAGGAAAGAGACCCAGTACTTC.

The table lists this clone with many counts. This chain links TRBV6-1 with TRBJ2-3; TRBD2 is a possible D gene (5 bases). Germline CDR1 MNHNS, CDR2 SASEGT. CDR3 length equals 15 residues. Trimming pared 3 bases from V and 2 bases from J, leaving 12 bases between. CDR3 residues: CASSDPGSVTDTQYF. The CDR3 bases are TGTGCCAGCAGTGATCCGGGATCCGTCACAGATACGCAGTATTTT.

The chain has TRBV5-5 and TRBJ2-7; 12 bases are a match to TRBD2. Germline CDR1 is SGHKS and CDR2 is YYEKEE (reference sequence). This CDR3 comprises 16 residues. V was pared by 4 bases and J by 6 bases, with 11 bases of the junction left unmatched. CDR3 loop: CASSDPSGGAVFEQYF. CDR3 DNA: TGTGCCAGCAGCGACCCTAGCGGGGGGGCAGTCTTCGAGCAGTACTTC.

This clone was detected a few times. The V call is TRBV19, the J call TRBJ1-4; D not resolved. The CDR3 covers 10 residues. CDR1 is LNHDA, CDR2 SQIVND, per germline (reference sequence). Trimming removed 10 bases at V and 5 bases at J, with 5 bases between. Here the CDR3 reads CATYNEKLFF. CDR3 nucleotides: TGTGCCACCTACAATGAAAAACTGTTTTTT. Full variable domain (outside the CDR3, taken from reference TRBV19 and TRBJ1-4): DGGITQSPKYLFRKEGQNVTLSCEQNLNHDAMYWYRQDPGQGLRLIYYSQIVNDFQKGDIAEGYSVSREKKESFPLTVTSAQKNPTAFYLCATYNEKLFFGSGTQLSVL.

V gene TRBV19 combines with J gene TRBJ2-3, with 9 bases identical to TRBD2. There are 16 residues in the CDR3. Germline V gene lookup returns CDR1 LNHDA and CDR2 SQIVND (reference sequence). Germline trimming cut 3 bases from V and 3 bases from J; bases unmatched to any gene: 7. The CDR3 DNA reads as TGTGCCAGTAGTATGTTCGCTAGCGGGAATACAGATACGCAGTATTTT. Translating gives CASSMFASGNTDTQYF.

The J gene is TRBJ1-1, the V gene TRBV19; 10 bases map to TRBD1. From germline, CDR1 is LNHDA and CDR2 SQIVND (reference sequence). The trim removed 7 bases at V and 11 bases at J, leaving 16 bases unmatched. CDR3 length: 15 residues. CDR3 sequence: CASNEPGQGFLRAFF. CDR3 DNA: TGTGCCAGTAACGAACCGGGACAGGGGTTTTTGCGGGCTTTCTTT.

The chain uses TRBV30 and TRBJ2-3; no firm D call. Between the trimmed V and J ends, which lost 2 bases and 0 bases, there was a span of 9 bases. This CDR3 is 14 amino acids long. CDR1 and CDR2 from the germline V gene are GTSNPN and SVGIG (reference sequence). The CDR3 here is CAWSPGYSTDTQYF. CDR3 DNA sequence: TGTGCCTGGAGTCCAGGTTATAGCACAGATACGCAGTATTTT.

This clone was observed at least ten times. The rearrangement links TRBV7-9 to TRBJ2-6; D is uncertain. This CDR3 has 18 residues. Germline CDR1 and CDR2: SEHNR and FQNEAQ (reference sequence). V dropped 5 bases and J dropped 1 base, with 18 bases sitting between them. The CDR3 region has the DNA TGTGCCAGCAGCCCCCCCCTCAGGATGGTATCTGGGGCCAACGTCCTGACTTTC. Translation: CASSPPLRMVSGANVLTF.

This clone has a count of ten or more. The gene calls are TRBV2 and TRBJ2-1; the match to TRBD2 covers 10 bases. The J segment lost 6 bases and the V segment lost 8 bases, leaving 16 bases of the junction unmatched. The germline V gene has CDR1 SNHLY and CDR2 FYNNEI. CDR3 size: 17 residues. The CDR3 loop is CASGVRASGSRGNEQFF. As DNA, the CDR3 is TGTGCCAGCGGAGTACGAGCTAGCGGGAGTAGAGGCAATGAGCAGTTCTTC.

This clone was seen repeatedly, ten times or more. This chain connects TRBV18 to TRBJ1-1; 8 bases match TRBD1. V lost 5 bases to trimming and J lost 1 base; unmatched junction nucleotides: 6. Germline CDR1 and CDR2: KGHSH and LQKENI. This CDR3 contains 15 residues. CDR3: CASSDRTGSNTEAFF. Written as DNA, the CDR3 is TGTGCCAGCTCAGACCGGACAGGGTCGAACACTGAAGCTTTCTTT.

This chain links TRBV7-2 with TRBJ1-1; D is unresolved. In germline, CDR1 is SGHTA, CDR2 FQGNSA. The ends were cut back, 5 bases at V and 4 bases at J, with 14 bases in the middle. CDR3 length: 14 residues. CDR3 coding DNA: TGTGCCAGCAGCCCACGCACGGGGTCCACTGAAGCTTTCTTT. It is translated as CASSPRTGSTEAFF.